This T cell receptor beta chain was recovered during a study of blood T cell repertoires in COVID-19. Using immunoSEQ multiplex PCR, the repertoire was profiled, and TCRdb retains in-frame clones only, with some absent. The sample has approximately 94,000 clones, approximately 86% seen once. This clone was found once. Trimming took 3 bases from V and 5 from J; bases not matched to a gene: 13. This CDR3 is 17 amino acids long. Germline loops: CDR1 LNHNV, CDR2 YYDKDF (reference sequence). This sequence joins TRBV15 and TRBJ2-5, with 9 bases that match TRBD1. Sequenced material: peripheral blood. This TCR came from a woman in her seventies with acute or convalescent COVID-19. The CDR3 sequence: CATSSRITGTGKETQYF. The CDR3 DNA follows: TGTGCCACCAGCAGTCGAATTACAGGGACAGGGAAGGAGACCCAGTACTTC.